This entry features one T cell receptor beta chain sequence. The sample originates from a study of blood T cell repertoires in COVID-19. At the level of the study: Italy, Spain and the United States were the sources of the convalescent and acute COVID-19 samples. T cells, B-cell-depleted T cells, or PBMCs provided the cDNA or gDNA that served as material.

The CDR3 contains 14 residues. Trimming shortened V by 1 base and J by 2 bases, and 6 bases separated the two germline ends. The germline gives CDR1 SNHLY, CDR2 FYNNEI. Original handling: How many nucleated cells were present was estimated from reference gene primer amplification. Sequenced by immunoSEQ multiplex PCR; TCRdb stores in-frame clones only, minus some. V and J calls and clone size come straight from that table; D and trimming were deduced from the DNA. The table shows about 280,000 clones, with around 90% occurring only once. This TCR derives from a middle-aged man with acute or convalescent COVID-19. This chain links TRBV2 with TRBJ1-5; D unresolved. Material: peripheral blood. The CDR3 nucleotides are TGTGCCAGCAGTGAAGGGCAGGGCAATCAGCCCCAGCATTTT. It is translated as CASSEGQGNQPQHF.